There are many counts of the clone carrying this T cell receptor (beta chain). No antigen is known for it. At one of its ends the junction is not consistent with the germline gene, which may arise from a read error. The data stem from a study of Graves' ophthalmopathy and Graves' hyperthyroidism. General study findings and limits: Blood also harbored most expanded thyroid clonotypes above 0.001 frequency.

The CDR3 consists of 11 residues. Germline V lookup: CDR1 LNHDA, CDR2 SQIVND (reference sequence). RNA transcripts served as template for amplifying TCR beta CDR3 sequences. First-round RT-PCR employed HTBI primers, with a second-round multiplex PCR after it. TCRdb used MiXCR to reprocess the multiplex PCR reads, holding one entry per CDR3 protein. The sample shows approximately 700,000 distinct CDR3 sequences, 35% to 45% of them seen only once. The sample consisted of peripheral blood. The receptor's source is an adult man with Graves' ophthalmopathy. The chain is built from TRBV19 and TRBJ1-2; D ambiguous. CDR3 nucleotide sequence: TGTGCCAGTAGTATCGGCTATGCCTACACCTTC. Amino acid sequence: CASSIGYAYTF. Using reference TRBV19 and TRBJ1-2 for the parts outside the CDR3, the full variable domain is DGGITQSPKYLFRKEGQNVTLSCEQNLNHDAMYWYRQDPGQGLRLIYYSQIVNDFQKGDIAEGYSVSREKKESFPLTVTSAQKNPTAFYLCASSIGYAYTFGSGTRLTVV.